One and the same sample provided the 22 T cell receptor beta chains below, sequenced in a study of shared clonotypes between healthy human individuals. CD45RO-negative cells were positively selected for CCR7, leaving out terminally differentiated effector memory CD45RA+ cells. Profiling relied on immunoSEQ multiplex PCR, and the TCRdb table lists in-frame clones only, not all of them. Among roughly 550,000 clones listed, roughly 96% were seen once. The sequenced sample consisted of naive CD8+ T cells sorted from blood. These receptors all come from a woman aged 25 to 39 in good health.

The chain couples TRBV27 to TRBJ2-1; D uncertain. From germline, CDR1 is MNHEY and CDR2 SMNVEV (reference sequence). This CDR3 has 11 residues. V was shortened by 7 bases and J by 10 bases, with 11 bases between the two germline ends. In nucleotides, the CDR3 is TGTGCCAGCACCGTAGGTAGCGAGCAGTTCTTC. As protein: CASTVGSEQFF.

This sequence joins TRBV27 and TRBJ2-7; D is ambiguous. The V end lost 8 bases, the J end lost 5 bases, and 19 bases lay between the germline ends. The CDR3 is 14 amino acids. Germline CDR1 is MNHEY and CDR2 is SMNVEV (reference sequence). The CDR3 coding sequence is TGTGCCAGCTCCCCCCTAGTGGGCTCTGACGAGCAGTACTTC. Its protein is CASSPLVGSDEQYF.

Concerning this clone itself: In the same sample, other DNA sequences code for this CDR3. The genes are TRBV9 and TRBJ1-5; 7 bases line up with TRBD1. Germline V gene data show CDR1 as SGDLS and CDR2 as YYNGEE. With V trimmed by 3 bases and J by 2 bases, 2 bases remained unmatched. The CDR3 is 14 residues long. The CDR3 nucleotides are TGTGCCAGCAGCGCCGGGACAGGCAATCAGCCCCAGCATTTT. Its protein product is CASSAGTGNQPQHF.

The CDR3 nucleotides read TGTGCCAGCAGCTTAGAGGACGTAGCCACAGATACGCAGTATTTT. Protein product: CASSLEDVATDTQYF. The chain links TRBV5-4 to TRBJ2-3; D gene uncertain. Trimming left V 2 bases short and J 2 bases short, with 12 bases between. The CDR3 covers 15 residues. The germline gives CDR1 SGHNT, CDR2 YYREEE (reference sequence).

CDR3 coding DNA: TGTGCCAGCAGCTGGGAGGGAGGTTACGAGCAGTACTTC. It translates to CASSWEGGYEQYF. The gene calls are TRBV7-2 and TRBJ2-7, with TRBD2 identical over 7 bases. Per germline, CDR1 SGHTA and CDR2 FQGNSA. The ends lost 4 bases at V and 4 bases at J; junction bases unmatched: 4. The CDR3 is 13 amino acids.

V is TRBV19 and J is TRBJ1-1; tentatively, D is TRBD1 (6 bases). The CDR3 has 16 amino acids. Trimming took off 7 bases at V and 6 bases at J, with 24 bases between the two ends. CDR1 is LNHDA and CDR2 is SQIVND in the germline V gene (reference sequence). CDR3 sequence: CASMWDNDIMDAEAFF. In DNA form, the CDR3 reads TGTGCCAGTATGTGGGACAACGATATTATGGACGCTGAAGCTTTCTTT.

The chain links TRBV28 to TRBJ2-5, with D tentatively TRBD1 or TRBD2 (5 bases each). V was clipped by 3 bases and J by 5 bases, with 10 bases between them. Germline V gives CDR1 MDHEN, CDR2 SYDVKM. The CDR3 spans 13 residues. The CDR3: CASSFNEGETQYF. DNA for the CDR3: TGTGCCAGCAGTTTTAACGAGGGGGAGACCCAGTACTTC.

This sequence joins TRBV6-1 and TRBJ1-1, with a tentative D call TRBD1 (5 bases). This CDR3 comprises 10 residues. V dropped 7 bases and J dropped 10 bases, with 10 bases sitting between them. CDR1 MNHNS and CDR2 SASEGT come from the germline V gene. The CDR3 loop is CASKFQGAFF. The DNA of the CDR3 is TGTGCCAGCAAGTTCCAGGGAGCTTTCTTT.

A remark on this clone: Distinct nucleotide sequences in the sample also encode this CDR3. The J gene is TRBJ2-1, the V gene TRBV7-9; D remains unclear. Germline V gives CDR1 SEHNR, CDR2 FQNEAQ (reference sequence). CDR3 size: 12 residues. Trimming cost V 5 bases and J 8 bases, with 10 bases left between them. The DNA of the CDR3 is TGTGCCAGCAGCCCTCTAGTAGATGAGCAGTTCTTC. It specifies CASSPLVDEQFF. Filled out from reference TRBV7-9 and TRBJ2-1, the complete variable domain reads DTGVSQNPRHKITKRGQNVTFRCDPISEHNRLYWYRQTLGQGPEFLTYFQNEAQLEKSRLLSDRFSAERPKGSFSTLEIQRTEQGDSAMYLCASSPLVDEQFFGPGTRLTVL.

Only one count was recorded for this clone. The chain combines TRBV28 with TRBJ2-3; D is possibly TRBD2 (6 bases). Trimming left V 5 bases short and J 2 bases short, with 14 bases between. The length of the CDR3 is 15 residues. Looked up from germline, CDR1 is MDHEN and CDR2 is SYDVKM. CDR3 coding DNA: TGTGCCAGCAGTGGGGACTTGGGACCCACAGATACGCAGTATTTT. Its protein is CASSGDLGPTDTQYF.

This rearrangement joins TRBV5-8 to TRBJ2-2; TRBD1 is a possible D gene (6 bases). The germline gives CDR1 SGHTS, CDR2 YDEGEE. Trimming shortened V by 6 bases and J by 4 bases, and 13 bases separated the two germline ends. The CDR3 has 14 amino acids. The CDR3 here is CASTQGHGTGELFF. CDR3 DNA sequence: TGTGCCAGCACCCAGGGGCACGGCACCGGGGAGCTGTTTTTT.

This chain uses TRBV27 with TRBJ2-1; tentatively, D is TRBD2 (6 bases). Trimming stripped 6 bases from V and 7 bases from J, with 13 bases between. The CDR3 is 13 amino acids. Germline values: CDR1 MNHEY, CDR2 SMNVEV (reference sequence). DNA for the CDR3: TGTGCCAGCAGGCCGGGACTGGGGAATGAGCAGTTCTTC. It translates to CASRPGLGNEQFF.

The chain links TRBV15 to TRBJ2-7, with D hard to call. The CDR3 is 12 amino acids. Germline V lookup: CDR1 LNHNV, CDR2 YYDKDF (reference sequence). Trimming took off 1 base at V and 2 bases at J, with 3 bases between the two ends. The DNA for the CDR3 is TGTGCCACCAGCAGAGTGCCCTACGAGCAGTACTTC. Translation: CATSRVPYEQYF.

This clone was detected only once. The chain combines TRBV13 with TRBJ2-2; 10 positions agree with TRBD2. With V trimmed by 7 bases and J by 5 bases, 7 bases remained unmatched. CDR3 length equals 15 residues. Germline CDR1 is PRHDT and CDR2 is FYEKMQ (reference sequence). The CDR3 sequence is CASTQREGTTGELFF. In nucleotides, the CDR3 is TGTGCCAGCACCCAGCGGGAGGGCACGACCGGGGAGCTGTTTTTT.

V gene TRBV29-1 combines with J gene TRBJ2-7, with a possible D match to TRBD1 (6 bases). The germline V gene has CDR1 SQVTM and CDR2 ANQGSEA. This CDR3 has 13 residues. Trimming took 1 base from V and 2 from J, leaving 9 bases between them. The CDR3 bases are TGCAGCGTTGAAGTCGGACAGACCTACGAGCAGTACTTC. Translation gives CSVEVGQTYEQYF.

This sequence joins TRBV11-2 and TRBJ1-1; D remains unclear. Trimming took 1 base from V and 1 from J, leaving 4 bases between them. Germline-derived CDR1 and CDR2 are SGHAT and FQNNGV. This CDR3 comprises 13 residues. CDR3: CASSLVPNTEAFF. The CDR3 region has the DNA TGTGCCAGCAGCTTAGTGCCGAACACTGAAGCTTTCTTT.

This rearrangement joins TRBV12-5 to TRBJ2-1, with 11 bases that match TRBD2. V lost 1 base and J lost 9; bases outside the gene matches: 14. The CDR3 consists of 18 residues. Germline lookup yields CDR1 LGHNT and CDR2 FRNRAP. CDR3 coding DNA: TGTGCTAGTGGTTTGGAGGTTAGAGTAGCGGGAGGGCCCATTGAGCAGTTCTTC. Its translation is CASGLEVRVAGGPIEQFF.

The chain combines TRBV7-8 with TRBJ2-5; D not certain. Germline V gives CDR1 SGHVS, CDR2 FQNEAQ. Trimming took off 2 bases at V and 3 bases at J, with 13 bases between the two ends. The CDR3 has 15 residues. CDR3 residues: CASSLRRSRKETQYF. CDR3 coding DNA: TGTGCCAGCAGCTTAAGGCGAAGCCGTAAAGAGACCCAGTACTTC.

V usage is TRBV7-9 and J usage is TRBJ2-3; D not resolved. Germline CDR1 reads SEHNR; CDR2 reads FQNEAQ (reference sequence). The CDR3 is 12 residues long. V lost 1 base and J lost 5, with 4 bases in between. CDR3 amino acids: CASSLDIDTQYF. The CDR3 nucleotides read TGTGCCAGCAGCTTAGACATAGATACGCAGTATTTT.

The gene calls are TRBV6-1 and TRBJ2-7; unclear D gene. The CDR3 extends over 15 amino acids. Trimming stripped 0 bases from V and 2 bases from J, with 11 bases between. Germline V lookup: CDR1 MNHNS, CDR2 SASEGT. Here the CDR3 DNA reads TGTGCCAGCAGTGAAGCGTCTCCCCCTCCCTACGAGCAGTACTTC. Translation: CASSEASPPPYEQYF.

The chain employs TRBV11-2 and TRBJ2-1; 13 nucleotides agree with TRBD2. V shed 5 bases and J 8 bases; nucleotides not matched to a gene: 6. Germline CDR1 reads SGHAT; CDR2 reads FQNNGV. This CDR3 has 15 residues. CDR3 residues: CASSATSGRVYEQFF. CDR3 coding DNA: TGTGCCAGCAGCGCCACTAGCGGGAGGGTCTATGAGCAGTTCTTC.

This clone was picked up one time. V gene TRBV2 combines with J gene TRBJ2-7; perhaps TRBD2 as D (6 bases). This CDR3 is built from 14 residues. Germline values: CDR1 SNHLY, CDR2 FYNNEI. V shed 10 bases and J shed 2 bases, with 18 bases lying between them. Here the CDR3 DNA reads TGTGCCACCCGAAGGTCTAGCGCGACCTACGAGCAGTACTTC. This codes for CATRRSSATYEQYF.